One sample yielded the 21 T cell receptor beta chains listed below, sequenced in a study of blood T cell repertoires in COVID-19. Sequenced by immunoSEQ multiplex PCR; TCRdb stores in-frame clones only, minus some. The sample includes some 140,000 clones, approximately 84% of them seen just once. The sample taken for sequencing was peripheral blood. These receptors were collected from a woman in her forties or fifties who had recovered from COVID-19.

The count of this clone is one. The rearrangement uses TRBV11-2 and TRBJ1-4; no clear D. Germline CDR1 SGHAT, CDR2 FQNNGV. The CDR3 is 16 amino acids. The V end lost 1 base, the J end lost 8 bases, and 17 bases lay between the germline ends. DNA for the CDR3: TGTGCCAGCAGCTTAGCACCCGGGTCCTTCTACGAAAAACTGTTTTTT. This sequence encodes CASSLAPGSFYEKLFF.

DNA of the CDR3: TGTGCCAGCAGCCGGACAGGCCTAGAATACGAGCAGTACTTC. Translation: CASSRTGLEYEQYF. This sequence joins TRBV11-3 and TRBJ2-7; 7 nucleotides align to TRBD1. This CDR3 spans 14 amino acids. Germline lookup yields CDR1 SGHNT and CDR2 YENEEA. V shed 5 bases, J shed 4 bases, and the junction held 8 bases outside the gene matches. The full variable domain, with the rest looked up from reference TRBV11-3 and TRBJ2-7, is EAGVVQSPRYKIIEKKQPVAFWCNPISGHNTLYWYLQNLGQGPELLIRYENEEAVDDSQLPKDRFSAERLKGVDSTLKIQPAELGDSAVYLCASSRTGLEYEQYFGPGTRLTVT.

The chain combines TRBV6-6 with TRBJ1-4; 8 bases map to TRBD1. Germline trimming cut 5 bases from V and 8 bases from J; bases unmatched to any gene: 10. Germline V gives CDR1 MNHNY, CDR2 SVGAGI (reference sequence). The CDR3 sequence is 15 residues long. DNA for the CDR3: TGTGCCAGCAGTAAATCAGGGGGCGAGCTCGAAAAACTGTTTTTT. It yields the protein CASSKSGGELEKLFF.

This chain uses TRBV7-6 with TRBJ2-7; 10 bases line up with TRBD1. Germline V gene lookup returns CDR1 SGHVS and CDR2 FNYEAQ. J was trimmed by 6 bases and V by 5 bases; bases with no gene match: 10. The length of the CDR3 is 15 residues. The CDR3 DNA sequence: TGTGCCAGCAGCGCCGCCCCCGGGACAGGGGTCGAGCAGTACTTC. Translating it yields CASSAAPGTGVEQYF.

This sequence joins TRBV6-5 and TRBJ2-7; 7 bases are a match to TRBD1. Germline V gene data show CDR1 as MNHEY and CDR2 as SVGAGI. The CDR3 sequence is 11 residues long. V lost 8 bases, J lost 3 bases, and 1 base stayed unmatched. CDR3: CASRQGYEQYF. Here the CDR3 DNA reads TGTGCCAGCCGACAGGGCTACGAGCAGTACTTC.

This clone was observed a single time. The chain has TRBV7-9 and TRBJ2-3, with 10 bases matching TRBD2. Germline lookup yields CDR1 SEHNR and CDR2 FQNEAQ (reference sequence). This CDR3 has 16 amino acids. With V trimmed by 1 base and J by 5 bases, 6 bases remained unmatched. CDR3 sequence: CASSLGLAGVRDTQYF. The CDR3 nucleotides read TGTGCCAGCAGCTTAGGTCTAGCGGGAGTGCGAGATACGCAGTATTTT.

The rearrangement uses TRBV19 and TRBJ1-2; maybe TRBD1 (6 bases). This CDR3 has 15 residues. Germline-derived CDR1 and CDR2 are LNHDA and SQIVND (reference sequence). V shed 7 bases and J shed 5 bases, with 20 bases lying between them. CDR3 loop: CASTPDSPMRYGYTF. The DNA for the CDR3 is TGTGCCAGTACTCCGGACAGCCCCATGCGATATGGCTACACCTTC.

V gene TRBV10-1 combines with J gene TRBJ2-7, with TRBD1 identical over 7 bases. The CDR3 spans 13 residues. CDR1 is WNHNN and CDR2 is SYGVQD in the germline V gene (reference sequence). The V segment lost 8 bases and the J segment 3 bases; nucleotides outside the gene matches: 7. The CDR3 DNA reads as TGCGCCAGCTCGGACAGGAGAGACTACGAGCAGTACTTC. It translates to CASSDRRDYEQYF.

The chain links TRBV9 to TRBJ2-3, with TRBD2 identical over 8 bases. The trim removed 7 bases at V and 2 bases at J, leaving 12 bases unmatched. The CDR3 is 16 residues long. The germline V gene has CDR1 SGDLS and CDR2 YYNGEE. In DNA form, the CDR3 reads TGTGCCAGCGGAGCGGGGGCCGGACTCGCCACAGATACGCAGTATTTT. Its translation: CASGAGAGLATDTQYF.

This clone was counted once. The chain couples TRBV4-1 to TRBJ1-1, with D possibly matching TRBD1 (6 bases). The V and J ends lost 4 bases and 7 bases respectively, with 25 bases between them. There are 17 residues in the CDR3. Germline V CDR1 and CDR2: MGHRA, YSYEKL. The CDR3 DNA follows: TGCGCCAGCAGCCTAGAAGGGGGAGGGGGGGCGCAGGTTGAAGCTTTCTTT. This translates into CASSLEGGGGAQVEAFF.

The chain is built from TRBV11-3 and TRBJ2-1; maybe TRBD2 (5 bases). The CDR3 is 15 residues long. CDR1 and CDR2 from the germline V gene are SGHNT and YENEEA. Trimming took off 1 base at V and 2 bases at J, with 9 bases between the two ends. In DNA form, the CDR3 reads TGTGCCAGCAGCTTAGGTGCTAGCCCCTACAATGAGCAGTTCTTC. The encoded protein is CASSLGASPYNEQFF.

The J gene is TRBJ1-2, the V gene TRBV19; D gene ambiguous. The CDR3 covers 15 residues. Germline CDR1 and CDR2: LNHDA and SQIVND (reference sequence). Trimming removed 3 bases at V and 2 bases at J, with 13 bases between. The CDR3 protein is CASSIWGRENYGYTF. The DNA of the CDR3 is TGTGCCAGTAGTATCTGGGGAAGGGAGAACTATGGCTACACCTTC.

The J gene is TRBJ1-4, the V gene TRBV5-5; D unresolved. Germline V gene data show CDR1 as SGHKS and CDR2 as YYEKEE (reference sequence). The V and J ends lost 3 bases and 0 bases respectively, with 18 bases between them. The CDR3 is 18 residues long. DNA of the CDR3: TGTGCCAGCAGCTCCGGGAGGCAGCTCTTTGCAACTAATGAAAAACTGTTTTTT. This sequence encodes CASSSGRQLFATNEKLFF. Together with reference TRBV5-5 and TRBJ1-4, the CDR3 gives the full variable domain: DAGVTQSPTHLIKTRGQQVTLRCSPISGHKSVSWYQQVLGQGPQFIFQYYEKEERGRGNFPDRFSARQFPNYSSELNVNALLLGDSALYLCASSSGRQLFATNEKLFFGSGTQLSVL.

The V and J genes are TRBV7-8 and TRBJ1-5; 8 bases match TRBD1. J lost 7 bases, V lost 2 bases, and 13 bases had no gene match. Per the germline V gene, CDR1 is SGHVS and CDR2 is FQNEAQ. This CDR3 is built from 17 residues. CDR3 sequence: CASSLWGADRGVQPQHF. In nucleotides, the CDR3 is TGTGCCAGCAGCTTATGGGGGGCCGACAGGGGTGTACAGCCCCAGCATTTT.

The chain uses TRBV30 and TRBJ1-4, with a tentative D call TRBD1 (6 bases). Germline CDR1 reads GTSNPN; CDR2 reads SVGIG (reference sequence). There are 14 residues in the CDR3. The V gene lost 4 bases and the J gene lost 6 bases, with 15 bases spanning the gap. CDR3 sequence (DNA): TGTGCCTGGAACACAGGGAGCGGCGATGAAAAACTGTTTTTT. Translating it yields CAWNTGSGDEKLFF.

The chain joins TRBV2 to TRBJ1-1; unclear D gene. Germline V CDR1 and CDR2: SNHLY, FYNNEI. The CDR3 extends over 14 amino acids. V dropped 6 bases and J dropped 4 bases, with 15 bases sitting between them. The CDR3 bases are TGTGCCAGCAGCCGAGGGAGGGAGGGCACTGAAGCTTTCTTT. It specifies CASSRGREGTEAFF.

In its sample, this clone was seen once. This sequence joins TRBV7-3 and TRBJ2-7, with 9 bases lining up with TRBD2. CDR3 length: 14 residues. J gave up 3 bases and V 3 bases, and 3 bases lay outside the gene matches. Germline assignment: CDR1 SGHTA and CDR2 FQGTGA. CDR3 in amino acids: CASSFRGGDYEQYF. In DNA form, the CDR3 reads TGTGCCAGCAGCTTCCGCGGGGGGGACTACGAGCAGTACTTC. Variable domain in full (rest from reference TRBV7-3 and TRBJ2-7): GAGVSQTPSNKVTEKGKYVELRCDPISGHTALYWYRQSLGQGPEFLIYFQGTGAADDSGLPNDRFFAVRPEGSVSTLKIQRTERGDSAVYLCASSFRGGDYEQYFGPGTRLTVT.

This chain links TRBV19 with TRBJ2-7; maybe TRBD1 (5 bases). Germline CDR1 is LNHDA and CDR2 is SQIVND (reference sequence). This CDR3 spans 15 amino acids. With 1 base removed from V and 2 bases from J, the gap between germline ends came to 12 bases. CDR3 residues: CASSIVIDRAYEQYF. CDR3 DNA: TGTGCCAGTAGTATAGTCATCGACAGAGCCTACGAGCAGTACTTC.

This clone was picked up one time. The gene calls are TRBV5-5 and TRBJ2-5; 8 bases fit TRBD2. Germline CDR1 and CDR2: SGHKS and YYEKEE (reference sequence). The V and J ends lost 4 bases and 4 bases, in that order; junction bases with no gene match: 6. The CDR3 contains 14 residues. The CDR3 loop is CASSTPGLVETQYF. The CDR3, as DNA: TGTGCCAGCAGCACCCCGGGACTAGTAGAGACCCAGTACTTC.

The rearrangement uses TRBV3-1 (or the pseudogene TRBV3-2) and TRBJ1-4; 7 bases fit TRBD1. This CDR3 spans 13 amino acids. The V gene's germline CDR1 is LGHDT and CDR2 YNNKEL (reference sequence). With V trimmed by 8 bases and J by 6 bases, 6 bases remained unmatched. The CDR3 DNA is TGTGCCAGCGGAGGCAGGGGGTATGAAAAACTGTTTTTT. Translated: CASGGRGYEKLFF.

The chain recombines TRBV5-4 with TRBJ1-2, with D perhaps matching TRBD1 (5 bases). Trimming cost V 3 bases and J 5 bases, with 29 bases left between them. The CDR3 is 19 amino acids. Per germline, CDR1 SGHNT and CDR2 YYREEE (reference sequence). The CDR3 DNA is TGTGCCAGCAGCTCTCCGCGGGCCACCGTAAACTCGGGGGGATATGGCTACACCTTC. This gives the protein CASSSPRATVNSGGYGYTF.